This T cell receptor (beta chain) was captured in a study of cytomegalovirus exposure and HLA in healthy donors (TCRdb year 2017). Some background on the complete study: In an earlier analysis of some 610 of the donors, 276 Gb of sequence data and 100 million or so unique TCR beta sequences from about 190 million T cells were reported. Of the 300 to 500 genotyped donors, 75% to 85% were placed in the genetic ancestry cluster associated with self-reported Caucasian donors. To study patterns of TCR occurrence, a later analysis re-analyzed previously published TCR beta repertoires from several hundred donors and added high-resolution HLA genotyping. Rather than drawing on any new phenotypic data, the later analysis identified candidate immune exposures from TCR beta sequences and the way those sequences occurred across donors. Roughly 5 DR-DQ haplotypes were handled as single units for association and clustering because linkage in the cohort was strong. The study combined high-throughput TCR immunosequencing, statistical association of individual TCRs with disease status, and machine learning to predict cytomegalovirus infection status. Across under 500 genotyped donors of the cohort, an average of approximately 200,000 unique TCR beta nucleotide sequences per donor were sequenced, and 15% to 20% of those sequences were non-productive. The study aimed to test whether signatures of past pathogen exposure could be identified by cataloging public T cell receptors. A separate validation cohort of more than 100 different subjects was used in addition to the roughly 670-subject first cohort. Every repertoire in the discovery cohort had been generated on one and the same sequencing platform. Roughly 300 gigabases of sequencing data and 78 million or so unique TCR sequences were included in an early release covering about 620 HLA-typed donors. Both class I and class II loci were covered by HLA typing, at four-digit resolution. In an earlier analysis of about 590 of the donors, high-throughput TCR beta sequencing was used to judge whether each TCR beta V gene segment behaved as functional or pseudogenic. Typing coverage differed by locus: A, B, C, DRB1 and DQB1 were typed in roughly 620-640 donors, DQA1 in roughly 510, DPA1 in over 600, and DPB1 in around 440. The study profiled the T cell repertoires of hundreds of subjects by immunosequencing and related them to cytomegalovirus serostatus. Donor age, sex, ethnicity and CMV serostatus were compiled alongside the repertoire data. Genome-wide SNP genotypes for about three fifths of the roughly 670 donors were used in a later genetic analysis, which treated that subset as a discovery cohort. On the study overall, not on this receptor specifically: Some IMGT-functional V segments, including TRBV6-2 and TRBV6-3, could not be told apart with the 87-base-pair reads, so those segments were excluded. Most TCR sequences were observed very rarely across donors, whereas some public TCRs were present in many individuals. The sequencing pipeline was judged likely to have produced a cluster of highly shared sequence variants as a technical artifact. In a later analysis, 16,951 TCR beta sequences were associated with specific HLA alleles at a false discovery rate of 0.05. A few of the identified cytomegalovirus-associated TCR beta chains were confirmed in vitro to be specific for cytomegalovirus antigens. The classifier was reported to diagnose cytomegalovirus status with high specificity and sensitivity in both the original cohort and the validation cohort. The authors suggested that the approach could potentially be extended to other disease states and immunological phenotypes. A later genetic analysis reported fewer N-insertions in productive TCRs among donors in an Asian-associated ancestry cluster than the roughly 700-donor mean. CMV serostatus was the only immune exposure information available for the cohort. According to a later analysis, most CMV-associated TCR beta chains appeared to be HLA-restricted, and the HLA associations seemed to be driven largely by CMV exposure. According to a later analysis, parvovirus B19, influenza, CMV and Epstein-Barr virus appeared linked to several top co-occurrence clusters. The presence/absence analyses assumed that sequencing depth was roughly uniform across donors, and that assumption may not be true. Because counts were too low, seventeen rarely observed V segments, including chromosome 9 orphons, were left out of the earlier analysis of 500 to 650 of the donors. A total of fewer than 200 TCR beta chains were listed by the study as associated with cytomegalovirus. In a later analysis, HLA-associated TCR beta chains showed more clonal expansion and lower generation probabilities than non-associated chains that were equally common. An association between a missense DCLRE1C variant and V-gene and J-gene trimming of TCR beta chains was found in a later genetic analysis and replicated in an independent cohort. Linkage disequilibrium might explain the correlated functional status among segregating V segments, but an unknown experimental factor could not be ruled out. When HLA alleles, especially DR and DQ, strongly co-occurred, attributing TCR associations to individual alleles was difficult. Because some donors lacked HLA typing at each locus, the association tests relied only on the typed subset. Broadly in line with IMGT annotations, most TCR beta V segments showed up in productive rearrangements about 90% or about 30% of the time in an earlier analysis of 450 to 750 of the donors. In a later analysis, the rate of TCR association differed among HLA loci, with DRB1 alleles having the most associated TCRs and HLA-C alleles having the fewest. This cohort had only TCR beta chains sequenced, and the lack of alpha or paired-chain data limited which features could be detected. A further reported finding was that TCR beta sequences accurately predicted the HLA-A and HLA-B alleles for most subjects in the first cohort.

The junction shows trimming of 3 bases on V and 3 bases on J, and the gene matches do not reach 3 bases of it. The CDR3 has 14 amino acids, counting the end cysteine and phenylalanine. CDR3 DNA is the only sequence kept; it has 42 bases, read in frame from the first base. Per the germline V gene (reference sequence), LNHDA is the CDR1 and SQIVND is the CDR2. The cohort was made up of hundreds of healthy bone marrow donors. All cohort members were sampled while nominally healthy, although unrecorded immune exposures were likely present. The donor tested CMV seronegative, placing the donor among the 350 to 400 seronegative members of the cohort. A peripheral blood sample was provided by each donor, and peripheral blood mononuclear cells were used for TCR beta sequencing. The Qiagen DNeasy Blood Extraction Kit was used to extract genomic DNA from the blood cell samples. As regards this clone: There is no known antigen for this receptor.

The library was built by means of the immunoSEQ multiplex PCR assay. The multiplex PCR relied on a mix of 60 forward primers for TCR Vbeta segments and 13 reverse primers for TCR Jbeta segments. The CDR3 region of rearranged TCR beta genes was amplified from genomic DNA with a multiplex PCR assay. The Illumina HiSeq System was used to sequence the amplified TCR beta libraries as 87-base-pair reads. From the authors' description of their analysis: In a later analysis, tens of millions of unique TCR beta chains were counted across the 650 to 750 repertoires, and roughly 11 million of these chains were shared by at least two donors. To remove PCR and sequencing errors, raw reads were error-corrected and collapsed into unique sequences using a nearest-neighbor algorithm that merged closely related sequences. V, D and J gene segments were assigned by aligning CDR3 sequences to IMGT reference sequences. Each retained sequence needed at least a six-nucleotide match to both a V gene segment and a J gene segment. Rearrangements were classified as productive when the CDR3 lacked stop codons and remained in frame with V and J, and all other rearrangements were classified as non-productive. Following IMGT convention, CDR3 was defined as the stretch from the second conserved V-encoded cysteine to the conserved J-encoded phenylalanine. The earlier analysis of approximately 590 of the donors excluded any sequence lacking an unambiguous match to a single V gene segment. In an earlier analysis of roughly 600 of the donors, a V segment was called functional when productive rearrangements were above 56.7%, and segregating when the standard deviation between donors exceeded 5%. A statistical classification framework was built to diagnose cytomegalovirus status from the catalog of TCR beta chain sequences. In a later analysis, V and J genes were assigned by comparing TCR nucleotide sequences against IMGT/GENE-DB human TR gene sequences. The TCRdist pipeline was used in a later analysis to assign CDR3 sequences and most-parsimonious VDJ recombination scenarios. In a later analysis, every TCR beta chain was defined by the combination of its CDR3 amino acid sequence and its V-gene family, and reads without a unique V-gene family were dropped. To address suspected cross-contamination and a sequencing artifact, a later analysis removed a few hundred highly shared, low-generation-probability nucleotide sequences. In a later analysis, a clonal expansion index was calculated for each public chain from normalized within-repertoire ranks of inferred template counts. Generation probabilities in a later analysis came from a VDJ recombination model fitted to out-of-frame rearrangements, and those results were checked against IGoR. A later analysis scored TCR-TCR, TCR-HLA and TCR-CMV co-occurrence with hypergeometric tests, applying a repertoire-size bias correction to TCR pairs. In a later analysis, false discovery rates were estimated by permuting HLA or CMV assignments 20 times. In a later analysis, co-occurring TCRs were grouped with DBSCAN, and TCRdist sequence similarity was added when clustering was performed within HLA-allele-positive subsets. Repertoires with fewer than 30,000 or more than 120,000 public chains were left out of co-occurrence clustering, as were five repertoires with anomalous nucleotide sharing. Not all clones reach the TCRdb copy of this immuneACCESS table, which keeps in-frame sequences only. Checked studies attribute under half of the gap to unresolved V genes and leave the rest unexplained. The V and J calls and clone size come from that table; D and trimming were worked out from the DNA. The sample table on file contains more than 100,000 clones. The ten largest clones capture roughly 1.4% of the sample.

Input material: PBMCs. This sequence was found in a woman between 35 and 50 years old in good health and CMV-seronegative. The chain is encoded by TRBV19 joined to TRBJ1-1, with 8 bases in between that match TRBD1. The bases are TGTGCCAGTAGTATGACAGGGGCGGACACTGAAGCTTTCTTT. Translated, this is CASSMTGADTEAFF.